Each of the 32 T cell receptor beta chains below was sequenced from the same sample in a study of CD8 T cells in Susac syndrome. An amount of RNA that ranged from roughly 0.45 to 1 ug was reverse transcribed with random hexamers. TCRdb re-called the immunoSEQ multiplex PCR reads through MiXCR, storing one row per CDR3 protein. Of 100,000 to 150,000 distinct CDR3 sequences listed, more than 90% were seen once; the top ten hold around 0.12%. Sequencing was done on a sample of CD4+ T cells from PBMCs. The receptor source for this set is a human donor in good health.

The rearrangement uses TRBV20-1 and TRBJ2-7, with 7 bases identical to TRBD1. This CDR3 is built from 15 residues. Germline CDR1 DFQATT, CDR2 SNEGSKA (reference sequence). V was clipped by 3 bases and J by 2 bases; unmatched bases: 10. The DNA of the CDR3 is TGCAGTGCTAGCCCCGGTGGACAGGCTGCCTACGAGCAGTACTTC. Protein: CSASPGGQAAYEQYF.

DNA of the CDR3: TGCGCCACCAGTTGGGACACTACCTACGAGCAGTACTTC. It encodes CATSWDTTYEQYF. The chain recombines TRBV5-1 with TRBJ2-7, with D possibly TRBD1 on 6 matching bases. The CDR3 loop spans 13 amino acids. Germline V gene lookup returns CDR1 SGHRS and CDR2 YFSETQ. Trimming left V 9 bases short and J 2 bases short, with 15 bases between.

The rearrangement links TRBV11-2 to TRBJ2-5; 10 bases map to TRBD2. There are 20 residues in the CDR3. J gave up 6 bases and V 5 bases, and 24 bases lay outside the gene matches. Germline V CDR1 and CDR2: SGHAT, FQNNGV. CDR3 sequence reads: CASSIGTGLAGATLSKTQYF. The CDR3 nucleotides read TGTGCCAGCAGCATCGGCACCGGGCTAGCGGGAGCCACCCTGTCGAAGACCCAGTACTTC.

The chain uses TRBV19 and TRBJ2-7; tentatively, D is TRBD1 (6 bases). Germline CDR1 and CDR2: LNHDA and SQIVND (reference sequence). V lost 3 bases, J lost 0 bases, and 9 bases lay in between. The CDR3 totals 14 residues. The CDR3 coding sequence is TGTGCCAGTAGTATTGGGACAAACTCCTACGAGCAGTACTTC. Amino acid sequence: CASSIGTNSYEQYF.

The rearrangement joins TRBV5-1 to TRBJ1-2; no reliable D call. The CDR3 sequence is 14 residues long. V lost 4 bases and J 4 bases, leaving 14 bases between the germline ends. Germline V gene lookup returns CDR1 SGHRS and CDR2 YFSETQ. CDR3 residues: CASSPEGSGYGYTF. CDR3 bases: TGCGCCAGCAGCCCGGAGGGCTCGGGCTATGGCTACACCTTC.

V usage is TRBV4-1 and J usage is TRBJ2-7; 13 bases line up with TRBD2. CDR3 length: 17 residues. The junction had 15 bases not matched to a gene; V was cut back by 4 bases and J by 9 bases. CDR1 MGHRA and CDR2 YSYEKL come from the germline V gene. The CDR3: CASSRTSGSLEVSGQYF. In nucleotides, the CDR3 is TGCGCCAGCAGCCGGACTAGCGGGAGTTTGGAGGTCTCCGGGCAGTACTTC.

The chain carries TRBV7-2 and TRBJ1-2; D unclear. The germline gives CDR1 SGHTA, CDR2 FQGNSA. The CDR3 totals 14 residues. Trimming shortened V by 0 bases and J by 2 bases, and 7 bases separated the two germline ends. Written as DNA, the CDR3 is TGTGCCAGCAGCTTAGCTTCGGGAAACTATGGCTACACCTTC. Translated: CASSLASGNYGYTF.

J is TRBJ2-7 and V is TRBV5-6; D could derive from TRBD1 or TRBD2 (7 bases each). Germline CDR1 SGHDT, CDR2 YYEEEE. Trimming shortened V by 6 bases and J by 6 bases, and 22 bases separated the two germline ends. The CDR3 spans 15 residues. The CDR3 reads CASTRARTGLGEQYF. CDR3 coding DNA: TGTGCCAGCACCCGAGCCCGGACAGGACTAGGCGAGCAGTACTTC.

V gene TRBV2 combines with J gene TRBJ1-4; the match to TRBD1 covers 8 bases. Germline CDR1 is SNHLY and CDR2 is FYNNEI. The CDR3 covers 18 residues. Trimming took 2 bases from V and 0 from J; bases not matched to a gene: 8. The CDR3 DNA is TGTGCCAGCAGTGAACGTGTGACAGGGGTTTCAACTAATGAAAAACTGTTTTTT. Residues: CASSERVTGVSTNEKLFF.

The gene calls are TRBV2 and TRBJ2-7, with 9 bases fitting TRBD1. V shed 8 bases and J 0 bases; nucleotides not matched to a gene: 2. The CDR3 contains 13 residues. Germline V gives CDR1 SNHLY, CDR2 FYNNEI. This chain's CDR3 is CASRDRVSYEQYF. The CDR3 DNA sequence: TGTGCCAGCCGGGACAGGGTCTCCTACGAGCAGTACTTC.

The chain recombines TRBV18 with TRBJ1-1; D is unresolved. This CDR3 is built from 14 residues. The V end lost 2 bases, the J end lost 2 bases, and 9 bases lay between the germline ends. From germline, CDR1 is KGHSH and CDR2 LQKENI. The CDR3 spells CASSPGLDNTEAFF. The CDR3 nucleotides read TGTGCCAGCTCACCAGGGTTAGATAACACTGAAGCTTTCTTT.

The chain employs TRBV7-2 and TRBJ2-1; 12 bases agree with TRBD2. The CDR3 totals 15 residues. Germline CDR1 and CDR2: SGHTA and FQGNSA. Trimming at V came to 5 bases and at J to 3 bases, leaving 2 bases not matched to a gene. CDR3 nucleotides: TGTGCCAGCAGCCGGACTAGCGGGAACTACAATGAGCAGTTCTTC. Amino acid sequence: CASSRTSGNYNEQFF.

This clonotype was recorded once. The rearrangement links TRBV6-5 to TRBJ2-3; D assignment may be TRBD1 or TRBD2 (5 bases each). The germline V gene encodes CDR1 MNHEY and CDR2 SVGAGI. The V end lost 4 bases, the J end lost 2 bases, and 10 bases lay between the germline ends. The CDR3 is made up of 14 amino acids. Here the CDR3 DNA reads TGTGCCAGCAGTTGGGGGAGATCCACAGATACGCAGTATTTT. It yields the protein CASSWGRSTDTQYF.

The rearrangement joins TRBV6-1 to TRBJ2-3, with TRBD2 matching 10 bases. Trimming removed 8 bases from V and 0 bases from J; junction bases left unmatched: 8. Germline-derived CDR1 and CDR2 are MNHNS and SASEGT. The CDR3 covers 16 residues. The CDR3: CASRGLAEPSTDTQYF. The CDR3 DNA sequence: TGTGCCAGCCGAGGACTAGCGGAGCCTAGCACAGATACGCAGTATTTT.

The V call is TRBV5-5, the J call TRBJ2-3; D remains unclear. This CDR3 spans 12 amino acids. Germline assignment: CDR1 SGHKS and CDR2 YYEKEE (reference sequence). V was clipped by 4 bases and J by 6 bases, with 9 bases between them. Here the CDR3 reads CASSPWSDTQYF. In DNA, the CDR3 is TGTGCCAGCAGCCCGTGGTCGGATACGCAGTATTTT.

The chain is built from TRBV18 and TRBJ1-2; D uncertain. Germline V gives CDR1 KGHSH, CDR2 LQKENI. This CDR3 has 14 residues. The V end was cut by 3 bases, the J end by 3 bases, with 11 bases between. The CDR3 sequence: CASSPVGEDYGYTF. CDR3 DNA: TGTGCCAGCTCACCCGTAGGAGAAGACTATGGCTACACCTTC.

The chain employs TRBV3-1 and TRBJ2-5; 7 bases map to TRBD1. Trimming removed 4 bases from V and 2 bases from J; junction bases left unmatched: 7. Germline CDR1 is LGHDT and CDR2 is YNNKEL (reference sequence). The CDR3 extends over 15 amino acids. The CDR3 nucleotides are TGTGCCAGCAGCCTGAGGGGGCTGGGGCAAGAGACCCAGTACTTC. It translates to CASSLRGLGQETQYF.

The V gene is TRBV20-1, the J gene TRBJ2-3; D not resolved. CDR1 is DFQATT, CDR2 SNEGSKA, per germline (reference sequence). This CDR3 contains 14 residues. With 5 bases removed from V and 2 bases from J, the gap between germline ends came to 14 bases. The CDR3 loop reads CSALAAASTDTQYF. The CDR3 coding sequence is TGCAGTGCTCTCGCCGCGGCGTCCACAGATACGCAGTATTTT.

The chain has TRBV29-1 and TRBJ2-5, with 9 bases fitting TRBD1. From germline, CDR1 is SQVTM and CDR2 ANQGSEA. The CDR3 loop spans 15 amino acids. Trimming cost V 7 bases and J 4 bases; bases outside gene matches: 13. CDR3: CSGASGTGRGETQYF. The CDR3 DNA reads TGCAGCGGCGCTTCCGGGACAGGGCGGGGAGAGACCCAGTACTTC.

The gene calls are TRBV20-1 and TRBJ2-3; 9 bases map to TRBD2. From germline, CDR1 is DFQATT and CDR2 SNEGSKA (reference sequence). V lost 3 bases, J lost 5 bases, and 6 bases stayed unmatched. The CDR3 runs to 14 residues. The CDR3 spells CSARMTSGQDTQYF. The DNA for the CDR3 is TGCAGTGCTAGGATGACTAGCGGACAAGATACGCAGTATTTT.

V and J are TRBV18 and TRBJ2-2; the D is unclear. The CDR3 has 14 amino acids. The V gene lost 3 bases and the J gene lost 9 bases, with 14 bases spanning the gap. Germline CDR1 KGHSH, CDR2 LQKENI. The CDR3 loop is CASSPSGSPWELFF. The CDR3 DNA sequence: TGTGCCAGCTCACCTTCGGGCAGCCCCTGGGAGCTGTTTTTT. Full variable domain (missing parts from reference TRBV18 and TRBJ2-2): NAGVMQNPRHLVRRRGQEARLRCSPMKGHSHVYWYRQLPEEGLKFMVYLQKENIIDESGMPKERFSAEFPKEGPSILRIQQVVRGDSAAYFCASSPSGSPWELFFGEGSRLTVL.

The genes are TRBV15 and TRBJ2-1, with 9 positions matching TRBD2. The V and J ends lost 1 base and 7 bases, in that order; junction bases with no gene match: 11. Germline V gene sequence: CDR1 LNHNV, CDR2 YYDKDF (reference sequence). This CDR3 comprises 17 residues. CDR3 in amino acids: CATSRGSPSGVGNEQFF. In DNA form, the CDR3 reads TGTGCCACCAGCAGAGGGTCGCCTAGCGGGGTGGGGAATGAGCAGTTCTTC.

This clonotype has a single count. Here the CDR3 reads CASSFQGTRYEQYF. The CDR3 bases are TGTGCCAGCAGTTTTCAGGGAACTCGCTACGAGCAGTACTTC. The V call is TRBV28, the J call TRBJ2-7; D perhaps matches TRBD1 (5 bases). The V gene's germline CDR1 is MDHEN and CDR2 SYDVKM. This CDR3 comprises 14 residues. The germline V and J ends were trimmed by 3 bases and 3 bases, with 12 bases remaining between them. Supplemented by reference TRBV28 and TRBJ2-7, the full variable domain reads DVKVTQSSRYLVKRTGEKVFLECVQDMDHENMFWYRQDPGLGLRLIYFSYDVKMKEKGDIPEGYSVSREKKERFSLILESASTNQTSMYLCASSFQGTRYEQYFGPGTRLTVT.

The chain joins TRBV2 to TRBJ2-3; possible D gene TRBD2, 6 bases. The V end lost 9 bases, the J end lost 2 bases, and 15 bases lay between the germline ends. The CDR3 length is 14 residues. The V gene's germline CDR1 is SNHLY and CDR2 FYNNEI. CDR3 sequence: CASSFSGLTDTQYF. The CDR3 coding sequence is TGTGCCAGTTCATTTAGCGGACTCACAGATACGCAGTATTTT.

The chain combines TRBV12-3 or TRBV12-4 with TRBJ1-4; D ambiguous. CDR3 size: 15 residues. V was pared by 7 bases and J by 0 bases, with 12 bases between. In DNA form, the CDR3 reads TGTGCCAGCAAAGAGTGGGTGGCAACTAATGAAAAACTGTTTTTT. Amino acids: CASKEWVATNEKLFF.

The rearrangement uses TRBV27 and TRBJ1-2; the D is unclear. Trimming stripped 4 bases from V and 8 bases from J, with 17 bases between. The CDR3 covers 14 residues. CDR1 MNHEY and CDR2 SMNVEV come from the germline V gene (reference sequence). This CDR3 is CASSSPGMVSGYTF. CDR3 coding DNA: TGTGCCAGCAGTTCCCCCGGAATGGTCTCCGGCTACACCTTC.

The chain combines TRBV28 with TRBJ2-3; TRBD2 agrees at 14 bases. From germline, CDR1 is MDHEN and CDR2 SYDVKM. The CDR3 length is 18 residues. With V trimmed by 5 bases and J by 4 bases, 11 bases remained unmatched. In DNA form, the CDR3 reads TGTGCCAGCAGTGCTGGGACTAGCGGGAGAATTGCGGCAGATACGCAGTATTTT. Translated, it gives CASSAGTSGRIAADTQYF.

This sequence joins TRBV29-1 and TRBJ1-1; no definite D call. This CDR3 contains 14 residues. Germline V lookup: CDR1 SQVTM, CDR2 ANQGSEA. The V end lost 4 bases, the J end lost 1 base, and 13 bases lay between the germline ends. Written as DNA, the CDR3 is TGCAGCGTTGCGGCTGCGCAGCAGAACACTGAAGCTTTCTTT. This gives the protein CSVAAAQQNTEAFF.

The chain is built from TRBV6-1 and TRBJ2-7; a possible D gene is TRBD2 (6 bases). The CDR3 consists of 15 residues. The germline V gene has CDR1 MNHNS and CDR2 SASEGT. V was clipped by 7 bases and J by 4 bases, with 20 bases between them. The DNA of the CDR3 is TGTGCCAGCATGGGAGGTGAGACTAGTAAATACGAGCAGTACTTC. It translates to CASMGGETSKYEQYF.

The chain has TRBV6-6 and TRBJ1-1, with 7 bases lining up with TRBD1. V shed 9 bases and J 4 bases; nucleotides not matched to a gene: 8. There are 13 residues in the CDR3. The germline CDR1 and CDR2 sequences are MNHNY and SVGAGI (reference sequence). CDR3 amino acids: CASTGAGSTEAFF. In DNA form, the CDR3 reads TGTGCCAGTACAGGGGCCGGATCCACTGAAGCTTTCTTT.

The chain links TRBV29-1 to TRBJ2-7; D perhaps matches TRBD2 (6 bases). CDR3 length: 11 amino acids. V was shortened by 3 bases and J by 4 bases, with 7 bases between the two germline ends. Germline CDR1 reads SQVTM; CDR2 reads ANQGSEA. This CDR3 reads CSVEGGYEQYF. CDR3 coding DNA: TGCAGCGTTGAGGGGGGATACGAGCAGTACTTC.

This chain connects TRBV6-6 to TRBJ1-3, with D maybe TRBD1 (6 bases). The CDR3 runs to 13 residues. V dropped 7 bases and J dropped 11 bases, with 18 bases sitting between them. Germline assignment: CDR1 MNHNY and CDR2 SVGAGI (reference sequence). Here the CDR3 reads CASTPRGDRPIYF. DNA of the CDR3: TGTGCCAGCACACCGAGGGGGGACCGCCCCATATATTTT.